The entry below describes one TCR beta chain. V was shortened by 8 bases and J by 9 bases, with 20 bases between the two germline ends. Germline V gene sequence: CDR1 SNHLY, CDR2 FYNNEI. The CDR3 consists of 13 residues. The data derive from a study of blood T cell repertoires in COVID-19. The authors' processing: By means of reference gene primer amplification, nucleated cell counts were estimated. Sequencing used immunoSEQ multiplex PCR; TCRdb keeps in-frame clones, though not all of them. The DNA was the basis for D and trimming; V, J and clone size are from that table. The sample shows some 170,000 clones, around 82% of them seen only once.

This TCR was recovered from a man in his forties who had recovered from COVID-19. The sequenced sample was PBMCs or T cells enriched from blood (not recorded which). The rearrangement links TRBV2 to TRBJ2-7; perhaps TRBD1 as D (6 bases). The CDR3 nucleotides are TGTGCCAGCCTAGGCACACAGGGTGAGGGGCAGTACGTC. Amino acids: CASLGTQGEGQYV.